This TCR beta chain was obtained from a study of cytomegalovirus exposure and HLA in healthy donors. For the study at large: A previous analysis identified 117 million unique TCR beta sequences derived from roughly 180 million T cells. There were approximately 400 genotyped donors. Of these, 81% fell in the genetic ancestry cluster associated with self-reported Caucasian donors. Study findings and constraints: In vitro confirmation showed a few CMV-associated chains to be CMV antigen specific.

Vbeta (60) and Jbeta (13) primers were used in the PCR. As originally analysed: In a later analysis, the count reached some 75 million unique TCR beta chains, with 8.5 million to 14 million shared. The assay was immunoSEQ multiplex PCR, and TCRdb's table has in-frame clones only and misses some. D and trimming come from the DNA, and the V and J calls and clone size come from that table. The sample holds under 250,000 clones, 70% to 90% seen once. Turning to this clone: What it binds is unknown.

This sequence was found in a girl aged 2-15 years in good health and CMV-seronegative. What was sequenced was PBMCs.

The CDR3 region is CAWSVLAGGYNEQFF. CDR3 nucleotide sequence: TGTGCCTGGAGTGTACTAGCGGGAGGGTACAATGAGCAGTTCTTC. The V gene is TRBV30, the J gene TRBJ2-1; 13 bases match TRBD2. The V and J ends lost 0 bases and 4 bases, in that order; junction bases with no gene match: 0. CDR1 is GTSNPN and CDR2 is SVGIG in the germline V gene (reference sequence). There are 15 residues in the CDR3.